Following are 4 T cell receptor beta chains from one sample sequenced in a study of multiple sclerosis patients with progressive multifocal leukoencephalopathy. Generated by immunoSEQ multiplex PCR, the TCRdb table keeps only in-frame clones and is missing some. The table records tens of thousands of clones, roughly 90% of them present only once. Regarding time point: time of PML onset. The sample here was PBMCs, taken from a patient treated with natalizumab. The source of these receptors is a human donor with progressive multifocal leukoencephalopathy.

The chain uses TRBV27 and TRBJ2-7; TRBD2 matches 9 bases. Trimming took 4 bases from V and 3 from J; bases not matched to a gene: 10. The CDR3 loop spans 16 amino acids. Germline V lookup: CDR1 MNHEY, CDR2 SMNVEV (reference sequence). The CDR3 is CASSSLLAGSYYEQYF. Here the CDR3 DNA reads TGTGCCAGCAGTTCCCTCCTAGCGGGAAGTTACTACGAGCAGTACTTC.

This chain links TRBV4-3 with TRBJ2-7, with TRBD2 identical over 7 bases. The J call is uncertain, as TRBJ2-1 better fits the DNA end. Germline V gene sequence: CDR1 LGHNA, CDR2 YSLEER. The CDR3 extends over 17 amino acids. The CDR3 region has the DNA TGCGCCAGCAGCCAAGATTTGCCTAGCGGCTCCTACAATGAGCAGTTCTTC. Its translation: CASSQDLPSGSYNEQFF.

V is TRBV7-8 and J is TRBJ2-2; 15 bases align to TRBD2. V lost 2 bases and J lost 5; bases outside the gene matches: 9. The CDR3 loop spans 19 amino acids. Per germline, CDR1 SGHVS and CDR2 FQNEAQ. CDR3 region: CASSLRRTSGRARTGELFF. The CDR3 DNA sequence: TGTGCCAGCAGCTTAAGGAGGACTAGCGGGAGGGCTAGAACCGGGGAGCTGTTTTTT.

The chain carries TRBV6-6 and TRBJ2-7; 8 bases align to TRBD2. Germline V gene data show CDR1 as MNHNY and CDR2 as SVGAGI (reference sequence). The CDR3 spans 15 residues. The V gene end was trimmed by 6 bases and the J gene end by 0 bases; junction bases not matched to a gene: 7. CDR3 DNA sequence: TGTGCCAGCAGGGCTATAGCGGGAAGCTCCTACGAGCAGTACTTC. This codes for CASRAIAGSSYEQYF.